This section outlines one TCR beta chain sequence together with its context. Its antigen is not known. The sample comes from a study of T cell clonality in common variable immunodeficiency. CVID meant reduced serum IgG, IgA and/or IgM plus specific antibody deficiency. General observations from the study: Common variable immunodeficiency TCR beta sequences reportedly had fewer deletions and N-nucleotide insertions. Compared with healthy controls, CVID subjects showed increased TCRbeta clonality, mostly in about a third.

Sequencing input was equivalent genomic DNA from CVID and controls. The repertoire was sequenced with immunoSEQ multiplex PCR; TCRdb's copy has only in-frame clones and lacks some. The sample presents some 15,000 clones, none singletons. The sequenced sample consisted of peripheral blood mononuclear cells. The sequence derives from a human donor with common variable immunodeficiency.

Incomplete CDR3 DNA: TGTGCCAGCTACAGGGGGCGAACAGATACG. As protein: CASYRGRTDT. The whole CDR3 protein is CASYRGRTDTQYF. The V gene is TRBV6-2 or TRBV6-3, the J gene TRBJ2-3; the match to TRBD1 covers 9 bases. The CDR3 goes on 3 residues after the read ends, and that part is filled in from the germline J gene. Looked up from germline, CDR1 is MNHEY and CDR2 is SVGEGT. The V gene end was trimmed by 8 bases and the J gene end by 3 bases; junction bases not matched to a gene: 3. This CDR3 is 13 amino acids long.